This TCR beta chain was sequenced during a study of T cell changes during pregnancy in multiple sclerosis (dated by TCRdb to the late 2010s). Broadly, across the study: Changes in the T cell repertoire over the course of pregnancy were examined in this study in women with multiple sclerosis.

Concerning this clone: Its antigen target is currently unknown. Within one base of it there is no much larger clone, and no base qualities were kept.

Between the V and J ends, shortened by 4 bases and 0 bases respectively, the junction contains 15 bases. CDR1 and CDR2 are drawn from the germline V gene: SGHTA, FQGNSA. The CDR3 starts with the cysteine, ends with the phenylalanine, and has 16 residues. The DNA shown is the 48-base CDR3, in frame from base 1. Receptors were amplified or captured by the immunoSEQ multiplex PCR assay. This immuneACCESS table, as held by TCRdb, lists in-frame sequences with V and J called but not all clones. Of the missing ones, under half trace to an unresolved V gene in checked studies; the others have no known cause. This sample holds 75,000 to 95,000 clones; less than 95% were observed only once. 0.95% of the sample is held by the ten biggest clonotypes.

The sample consisted of peripheral blood, taken before pregnancy. The TCR originated in a female donor with multiple sclerosis, enrolled in a pregnancy study. The rearrangement joined TRBV7-2 to TRBJ1-1, with an unclear D gene assignment. The CDR3 protein: CASSSRRGGLNTEAFF. The DNA sequence is given as TGTGCCAGCAGCTCCCGGCGTGGAGGGTTGAACACTGAAGCTTTCTTT.